This T cell receptor (beta chain) was captured in a study of breast tumors, draining lymph nodes, adjacent tissues. Broader study findings: Most tumor T cells seemingly derive from lymph node, then expand in tumor. Luminal-like breast cancer showed significantly higher tumor–nontumor repertoire similarity than basal-like.

Turning to this clonotype: Its antigen is unknown.

A single record per CDR3 protein comes from TCRdb applying MiXCR to the multiplex PCR reads. This sample has about 24,000 distinct CDR3 sequences, with around 68% found just once. The clonotype originates from a female donor with breast cancer. Some clones in this sample may be carry-over from other donors' samples. The specimen was tumor-adjacent breast tissue.

CDR3 in DNA: TGTGCCAGCAGTTCACTACGGGACTCCATACCCTACGAGCAGTACTTC. Translating it yields CASSSLRDSIPYEQYF. The chain links TRBV27 to TRBJ2-7, with a weak D call TRBD2 (6 bases). The CDR3 consists of 16 residues. The germline CDR1 and CDR2 sequences are MNHEY and SMNVEV (reference sequence). V lost 4 bases and J 2 bases, leaving 18 bases between the germline ends.